The clone carrying this T cell receptor (beta chain) was counted only a few times. Its antigen is not identified. For TCR, cDNA came from 5'RACE template switching, which added a universal primer site and UMIs. TCRdb re-analysed the 5' RACE reads in MiXCR, keeping a single row per CDR3 protein. Of roughly 400,000 distinct CDR3 sequences in the sample, roughly 20% were seen once. This CDR3 has 14 residues. Trimming left V 0 bases short and J 4 bases short, with 7 bases between. Germline values: CDR1 SGHTA, CDR2 FQGNSA. This sample was included in a study of T cells after yellow fever vaccination. Study information: Fractions with few cells were prepared using SMART-Seq v4 Ultra Low Input.

Regarding the study as a whole: Contamination by abundant bulk-population clonotypes could be present in FACS-sorted repertoires. Post-booster repertoires again held most primary-vaccination clones (roughly 96% CD4, 75% to 90% CD8).

This clonotype was obtained from a man younger than 30 who received the YFV17D yellow fever vaccine. Sample: PBMCs, taken before the yellow fever booster vaccination. The chain is built from TRBV7-2 and TRBJ1-3, with unresolved D. CDR3 in DNA: TGTGCCAGCAGCTTAGCCGGGGTCGGAAACACCATATATTTT. As protein: CASSLAGVGNTIYF.